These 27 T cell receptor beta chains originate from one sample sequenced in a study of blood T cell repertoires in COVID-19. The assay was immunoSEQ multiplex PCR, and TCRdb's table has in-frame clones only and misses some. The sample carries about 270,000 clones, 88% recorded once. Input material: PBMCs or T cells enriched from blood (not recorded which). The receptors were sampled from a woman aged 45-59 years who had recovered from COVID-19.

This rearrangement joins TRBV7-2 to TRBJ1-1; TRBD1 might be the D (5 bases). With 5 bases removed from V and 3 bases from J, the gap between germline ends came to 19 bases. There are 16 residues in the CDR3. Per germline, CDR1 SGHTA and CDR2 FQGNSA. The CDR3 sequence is CASSLGWGRSYTEAFF. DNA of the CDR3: TGTGCCAGCAGCCTCGGTTGGGGCAGGTCCTACACTGAAGCTTTCTTT.

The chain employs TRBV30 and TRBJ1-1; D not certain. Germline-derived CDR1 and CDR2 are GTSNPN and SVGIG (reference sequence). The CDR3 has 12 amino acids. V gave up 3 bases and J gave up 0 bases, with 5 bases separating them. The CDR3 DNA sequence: TGTGCCTGGAGACGGTTGAACACTGAAGCTTTCTTT. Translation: CAWRRLNTEAFF.

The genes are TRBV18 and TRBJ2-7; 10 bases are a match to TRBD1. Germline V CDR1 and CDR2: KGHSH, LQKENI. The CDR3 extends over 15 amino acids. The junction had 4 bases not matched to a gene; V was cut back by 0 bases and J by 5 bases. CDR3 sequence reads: CASSPPTGGYHEQYF. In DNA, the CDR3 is TGTGCCAGCTCACCACCGACAGGGGGCTACCACGAGCAGTACTTC.

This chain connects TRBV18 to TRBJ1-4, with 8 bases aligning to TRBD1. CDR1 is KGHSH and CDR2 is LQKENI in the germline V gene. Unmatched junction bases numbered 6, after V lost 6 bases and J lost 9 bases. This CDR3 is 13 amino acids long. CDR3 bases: TGTGCCAGCTCTCCGGGACAGGTCCAAAAACTGTTTTTT. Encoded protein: CASSPGQVQKLFF.

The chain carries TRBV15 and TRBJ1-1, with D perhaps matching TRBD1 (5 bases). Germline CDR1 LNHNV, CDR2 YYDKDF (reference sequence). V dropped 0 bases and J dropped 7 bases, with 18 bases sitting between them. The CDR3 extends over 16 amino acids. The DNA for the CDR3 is TGTGCCACCAGCAGAGATTGGGGAGGGGCCGCTGGTGAAGCTTTCTTT. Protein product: CATSRDWGGAAGEAFF.

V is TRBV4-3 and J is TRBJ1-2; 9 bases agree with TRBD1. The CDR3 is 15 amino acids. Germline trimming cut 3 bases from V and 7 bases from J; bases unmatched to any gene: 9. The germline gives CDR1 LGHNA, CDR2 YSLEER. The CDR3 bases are TGCGCCAGCAGCCAGATTGCCGGGACAGGGAGTGGCTACACCTTC. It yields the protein CASSQIAGTGSGYTF.

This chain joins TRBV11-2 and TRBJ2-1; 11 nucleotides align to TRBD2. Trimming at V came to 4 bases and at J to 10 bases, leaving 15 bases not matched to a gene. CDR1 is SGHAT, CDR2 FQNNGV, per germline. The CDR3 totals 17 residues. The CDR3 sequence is CASSSSHGSGRALEQFF. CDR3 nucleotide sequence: TGTGCCAGCAGCTCCTCTCACGGTAGCGGGAGGGCCTTGGAGCAGTTCTTC. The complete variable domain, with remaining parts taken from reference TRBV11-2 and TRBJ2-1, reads EAGVAQSPRYKIIEKRQSVAFWCNPISGHATLYWYQQILGQGPKLLIQFQNNGVVDDSQLPKDRFSAERLKGVDSTLKIQPAKLEDSAVYLCASSSSHGSGRALEQFFGPGTRLTVL.

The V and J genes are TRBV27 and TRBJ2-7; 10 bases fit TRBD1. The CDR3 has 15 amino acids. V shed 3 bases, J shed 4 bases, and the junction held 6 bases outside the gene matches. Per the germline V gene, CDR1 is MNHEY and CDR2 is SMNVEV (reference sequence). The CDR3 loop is CASSFRAGQGYEQYF. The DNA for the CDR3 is TGTGCCAGCAGTTTCAGAGCGGGACAGGGGTACGAGCAGTACTTC.

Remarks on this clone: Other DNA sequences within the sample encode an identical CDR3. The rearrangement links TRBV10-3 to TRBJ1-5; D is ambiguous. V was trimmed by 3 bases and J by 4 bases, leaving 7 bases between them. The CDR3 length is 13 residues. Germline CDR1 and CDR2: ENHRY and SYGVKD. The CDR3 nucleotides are TGTGCCATCAGTGACCGGGTGAATCAGCCCCAGCATTTT. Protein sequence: CAISDRVNQPQHF.

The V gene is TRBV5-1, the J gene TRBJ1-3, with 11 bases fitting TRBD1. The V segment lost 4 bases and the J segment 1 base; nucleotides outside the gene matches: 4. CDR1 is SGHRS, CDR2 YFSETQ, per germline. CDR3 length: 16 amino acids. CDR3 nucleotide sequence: TGCGCCAGCAGCATTGGACAGGGGGCGTCTGGAAACACCATATATTTT. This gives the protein CASSIGQGASGNTIYF.

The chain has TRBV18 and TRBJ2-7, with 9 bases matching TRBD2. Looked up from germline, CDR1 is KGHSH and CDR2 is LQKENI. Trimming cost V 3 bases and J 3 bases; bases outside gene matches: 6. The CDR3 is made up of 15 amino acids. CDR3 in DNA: TGTGCCAGCTCACCCTCCCCTAGCGGGAACTACGAGCAGTACTTC. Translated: CASSPSPSGNYEQYF.

The CDR3 DNA sequence: TGCGCCAGCAATGGGGGGGCAGGGAATTCACCCCTCCACTTT. Translation: CASNGGAGNSPLHF. The chain carries TRBV4-3 and TRBJ1-6; perhaps TRBD1 as D (6 bases). Trimming pared 7 bases from V and 7 bases from J, leaving 14 bases between. The CDR3 sequence is 14 residues long. Germline lookup yields CDR1 LGHNA and CDR2 YSLEER.

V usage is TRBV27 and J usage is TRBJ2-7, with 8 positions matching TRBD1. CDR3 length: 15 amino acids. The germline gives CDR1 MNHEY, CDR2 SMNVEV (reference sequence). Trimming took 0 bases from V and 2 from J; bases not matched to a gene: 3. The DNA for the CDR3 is TGTGCCAGCAGTTTATCGTCAGGGGGCCCCTACGAGCAGTACTTC. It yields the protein CASSLSSGGPYEQYF.

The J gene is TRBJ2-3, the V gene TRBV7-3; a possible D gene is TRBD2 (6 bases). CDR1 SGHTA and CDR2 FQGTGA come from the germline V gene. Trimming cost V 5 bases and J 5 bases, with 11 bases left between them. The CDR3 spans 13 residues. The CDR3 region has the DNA TGTGCCAGCAGCCGGGGGAGTGGAGATACGCAGTATTTT. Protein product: CASSRGSGDTQYF.

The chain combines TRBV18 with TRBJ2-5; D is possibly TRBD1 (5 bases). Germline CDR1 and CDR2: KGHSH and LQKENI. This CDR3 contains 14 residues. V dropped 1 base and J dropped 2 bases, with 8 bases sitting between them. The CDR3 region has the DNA TGTGCCAGCTCACCACTGCAGGGTCAAGAGACCCAGTACTTC. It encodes CASSPLQGQETQYF.

The CDR3 loop is CASSGAGGSYNEQFF. CDR3 DNA: TGTGCCAGCAGTGGAGCGGGTGGCTCCTACAATGAGCAGTTCTTC. The rearrangement joins TRBV25-1 to TRBJ2-1; tentative D call: TRBD2 (6 bases). The CDR3 has 15 residues. Germline V CDR1 and CDR2: MGHDK, SYGVNS. Between the trimmed V and J ends, which lost 4 bases and 0 bases, there was a span of 10 bases.

The CDR3 region is CASSLGAGQPQHF. CDR3 bases: TGTGCCAGCAGTTTGGGGGCGGGTCAGCCCCAGCATTTT. The rearrangement uses TRBV27 and TRBJ1-5; maybe TRBD1 (6 bases). V shed 3 bases and J shed 6 bases, with 9 bases lying between them. Germline loops: CDR1 MNHEY, CDR2 SMNVEV (reference sequence). This CDR3 contains 13 residues.

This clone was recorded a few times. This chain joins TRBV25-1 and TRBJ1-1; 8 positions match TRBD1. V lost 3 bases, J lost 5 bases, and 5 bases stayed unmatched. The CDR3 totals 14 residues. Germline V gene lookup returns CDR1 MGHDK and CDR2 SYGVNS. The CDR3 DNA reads TGTGCCAGCAGTGACCCTCGACAGGGGACTGAAGCTTTCTTT. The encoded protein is CASSDPRQGTEAFF. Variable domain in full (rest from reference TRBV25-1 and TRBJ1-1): EADIYQTPRYLVIGTGKKITLECSQTMGHDKMYWYQQDPGMELHLIHYSYGVNSTEKGDLSSESTVSRIRTEHFPLTLESARPSHTSQYLCASSDPRQGTEAFFGQGTRLTVV.

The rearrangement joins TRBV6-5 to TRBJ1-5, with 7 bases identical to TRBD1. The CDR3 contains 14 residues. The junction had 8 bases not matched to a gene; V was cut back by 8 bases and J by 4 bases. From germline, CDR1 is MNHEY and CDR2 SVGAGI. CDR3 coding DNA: TGTGCCAGCTATAAGGGACAGCTAAATCAGCCCCAGCATTTT. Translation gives CASYKGQLNQPQHF.

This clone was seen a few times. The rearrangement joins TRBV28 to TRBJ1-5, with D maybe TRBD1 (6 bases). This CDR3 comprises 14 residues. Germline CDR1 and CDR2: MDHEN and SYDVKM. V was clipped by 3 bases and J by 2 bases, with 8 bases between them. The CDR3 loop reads CASSFRTGNQPQHF. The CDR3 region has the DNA TGTGCCAGCAGTTTCAGGACAGGCAATCAGCCCCAGCATTTT.

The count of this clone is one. CDR3 residues: CASSLEQVDGYTF. The CDR3 DNA is TGTGCCAGCAGCTTAGAACAGGTAGATGGCTACACCTTC. V and J are TRBV7-2 and TRBJ1-2, with D possibly TRBD1 on 5 matching bases. Trimming pared 1 base from V and 6 bases from J, leaving 9 bases between. There are 13 residues in the CDR3. The V gene's germline CDR1 is SGHTA and CDR2 FQGNSA. The variable domain in full, completed from reference TRBV7-2 and TRBJ1-2, reads GAGVSQSPSNKVTEKGKDVELRCDPISGHTALYWYRQSLGQGLEFLIYFQGNSAPDKSGLPSDRFSAERTGGSVSTLTIQRTQQEDSAVYLCASSLEQVDGYTFGSGTRLTVV.

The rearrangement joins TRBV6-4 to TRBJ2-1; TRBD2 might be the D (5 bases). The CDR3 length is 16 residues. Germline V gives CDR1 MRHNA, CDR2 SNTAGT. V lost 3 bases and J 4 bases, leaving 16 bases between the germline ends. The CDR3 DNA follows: TGTGCCAGCAGTGAACCCAACGGAGAGCGGTACAATGAGCAGTTCTTC. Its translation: CASSEPNGERYNEQFF.

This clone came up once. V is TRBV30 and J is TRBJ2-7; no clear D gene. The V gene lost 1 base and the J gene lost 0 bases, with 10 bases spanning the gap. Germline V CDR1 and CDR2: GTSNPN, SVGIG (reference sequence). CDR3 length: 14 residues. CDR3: CAWSGAVGSYEQYF. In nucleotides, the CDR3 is TGTGCCTGGAGTGGGGCAGTAGGCTCCTACGAGCAGTACTTC.

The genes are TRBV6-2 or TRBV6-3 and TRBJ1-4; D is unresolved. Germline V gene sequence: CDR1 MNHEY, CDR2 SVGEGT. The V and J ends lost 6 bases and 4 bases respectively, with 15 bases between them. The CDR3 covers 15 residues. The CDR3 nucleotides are TGTGCCAGCAGCCTAGACAAGTTGTTTAATGAAAAACTGTTTTTT. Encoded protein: CASSLDKLFNEKLFF.

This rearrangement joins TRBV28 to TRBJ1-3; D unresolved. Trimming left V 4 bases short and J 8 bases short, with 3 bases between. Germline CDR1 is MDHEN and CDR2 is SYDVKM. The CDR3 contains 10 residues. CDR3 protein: CASSSDTIYF. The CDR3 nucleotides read TGTGCCAGCAGTTCAGACACCATATATTTT.

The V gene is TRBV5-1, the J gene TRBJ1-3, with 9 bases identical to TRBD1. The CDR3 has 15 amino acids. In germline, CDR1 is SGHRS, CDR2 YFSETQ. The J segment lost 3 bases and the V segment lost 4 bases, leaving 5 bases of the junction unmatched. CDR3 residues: CASSTDRGFGNTIYF. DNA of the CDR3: TGCGCCAGCAGCACCGACAGGGGGTTTGGAAACACCATATATTTT.

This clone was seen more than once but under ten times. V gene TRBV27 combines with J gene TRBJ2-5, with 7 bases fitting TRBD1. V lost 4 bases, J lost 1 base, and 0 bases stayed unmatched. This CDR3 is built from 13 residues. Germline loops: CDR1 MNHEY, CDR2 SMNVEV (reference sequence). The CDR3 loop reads CASSYRGQETQYF. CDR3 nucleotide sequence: TGTGCCAGCAGTTACAGGGGCCAAGAGACCCAGTACTTC.